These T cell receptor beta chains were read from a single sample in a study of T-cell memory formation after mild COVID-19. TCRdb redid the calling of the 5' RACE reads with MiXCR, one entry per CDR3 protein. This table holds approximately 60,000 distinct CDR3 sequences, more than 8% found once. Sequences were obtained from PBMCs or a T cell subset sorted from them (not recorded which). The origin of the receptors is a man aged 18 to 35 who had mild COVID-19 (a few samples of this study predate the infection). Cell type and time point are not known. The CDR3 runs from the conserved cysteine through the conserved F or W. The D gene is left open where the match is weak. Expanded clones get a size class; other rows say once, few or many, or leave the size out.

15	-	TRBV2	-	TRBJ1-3	CASRRRQFSGNTIYF	TGTGCCAGCAGGCGCCGACAGTTCTCTGGAAACACCATATATTTT
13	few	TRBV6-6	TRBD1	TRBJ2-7	CASSPGTGHEQYF	TGTGCCAGCAGTCCTGGGACAGGGCACGAGCAGTACTTC
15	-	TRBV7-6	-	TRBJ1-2	CASSLAVGTAGGYTF	TGTGCCAGCAGCTTAGCGGTTGGGACGGCGGGCGGCTACACCTTC
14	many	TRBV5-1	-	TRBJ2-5	CASSLQALQETQYF	TGCGCCAGCAGCTTGCAGGCACTTCAAGAGACCCAGTACTTC
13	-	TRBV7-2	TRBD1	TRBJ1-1	CASEQGGNPVAFF	TGTGCCAGCGAACAGGGGGGAAATCCGGTCGCTTTCTTT
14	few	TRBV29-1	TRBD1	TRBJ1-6	CSARTGTGNSPLHF	TGCAGCGCTCGCACCGGGACAGGGAATTCACCCCTCCACTTT
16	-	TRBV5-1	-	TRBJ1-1	CASSRHRGSGNTEAFF	TGCGCCAGCAGCAGGCACCGCGGGTCGGGGAACACTGAAGCTTTCTTT
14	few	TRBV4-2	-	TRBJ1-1	CASSFPTGNTEAFF	TGTGCCAGCAGCTTCCCGACAGGCAACACTGAAGCTTTCTTT
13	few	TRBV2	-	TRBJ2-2	CASRGVAAGELFF	TGTGCCAGCAGAGGGGTAGCAGCCGGGGAGCTGTTTTTT
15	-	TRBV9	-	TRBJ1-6	CASSVGASYNSPLHF	TGTGCCAGCAGCGTAGGAGCGTCCTATAATTCACCCCTCCACTTT
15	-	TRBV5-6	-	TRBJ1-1	CASSRGPNTDTEAFF	TGTGCCAGCAGCCGAGGACCGAACACTGACACTGAAGCTTTCTTT
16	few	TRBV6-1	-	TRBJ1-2	CASRRGMTGANYGYTF	TGTGCCAGCAGGAGGGGGATGACAGGCGCCAACTATGGCTACACCTTC
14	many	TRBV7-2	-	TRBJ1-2	CASSLAMGARGYTF	TGTGCCAGCAGCTTAGCGATGGGGGCGCGAGGCTACACCTTC
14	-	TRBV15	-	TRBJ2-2	CATRDFVNTGELFF	TGTGCCACCCGGGACTTTGTTAACACCGGGGAGCTGTTTTTT